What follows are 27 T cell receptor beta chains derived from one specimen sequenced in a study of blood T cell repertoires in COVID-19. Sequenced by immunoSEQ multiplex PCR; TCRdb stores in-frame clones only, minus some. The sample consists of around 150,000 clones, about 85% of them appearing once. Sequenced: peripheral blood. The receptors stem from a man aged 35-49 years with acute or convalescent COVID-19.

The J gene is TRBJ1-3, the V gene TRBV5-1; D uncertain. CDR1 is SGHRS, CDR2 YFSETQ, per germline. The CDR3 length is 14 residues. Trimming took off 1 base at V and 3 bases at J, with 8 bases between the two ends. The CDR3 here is CASSLNSLGNTIYF. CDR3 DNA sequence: TGCGCCAGCAGCTTGAACAGCCTTGGAAACACCATATATTTT.

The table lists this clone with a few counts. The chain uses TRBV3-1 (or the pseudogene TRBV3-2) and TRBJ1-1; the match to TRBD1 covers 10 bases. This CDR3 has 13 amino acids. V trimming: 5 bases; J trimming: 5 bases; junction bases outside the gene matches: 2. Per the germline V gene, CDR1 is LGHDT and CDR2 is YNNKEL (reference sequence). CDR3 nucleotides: TGTGCCAGCAGCAGGACAGGGGGTACTGAAGCTTTCTTT. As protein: CASSRTGGTEAFF.

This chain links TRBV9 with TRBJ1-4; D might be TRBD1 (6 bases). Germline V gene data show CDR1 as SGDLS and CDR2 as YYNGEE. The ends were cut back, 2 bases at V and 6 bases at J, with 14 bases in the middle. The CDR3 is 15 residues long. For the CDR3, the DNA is TGTGCCAGCAGCGTGGGTGGCAGGGGTTATGAAAAACTGTTTTTT. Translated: CASSVGGRGYEKLFF.

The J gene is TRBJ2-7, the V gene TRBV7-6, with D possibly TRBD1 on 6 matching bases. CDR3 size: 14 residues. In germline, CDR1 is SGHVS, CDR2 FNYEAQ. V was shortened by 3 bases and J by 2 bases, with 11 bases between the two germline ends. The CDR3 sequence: CASSFRGATYEQYF. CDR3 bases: TGTGCCAGCAGCTTCAGGGGTGCCACCTACGAGCAGTACTTC.

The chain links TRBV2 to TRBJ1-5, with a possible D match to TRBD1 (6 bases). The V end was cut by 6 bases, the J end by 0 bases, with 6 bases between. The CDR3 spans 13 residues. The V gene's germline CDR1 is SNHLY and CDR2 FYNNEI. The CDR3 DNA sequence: TGTGCCAGCAGAGGGGGTAGCAATCAGCCCCAGCATTTT. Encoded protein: CASRGGSNQPQHF.

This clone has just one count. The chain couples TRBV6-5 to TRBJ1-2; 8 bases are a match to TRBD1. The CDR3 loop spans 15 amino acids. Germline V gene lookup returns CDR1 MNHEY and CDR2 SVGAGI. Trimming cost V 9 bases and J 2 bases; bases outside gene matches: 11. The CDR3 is CASNSQGAGNYGYTF. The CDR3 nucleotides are TGTGCCAGTAACAGTCAGGGGGCTGGAAACTATGGCTACACCTTC.

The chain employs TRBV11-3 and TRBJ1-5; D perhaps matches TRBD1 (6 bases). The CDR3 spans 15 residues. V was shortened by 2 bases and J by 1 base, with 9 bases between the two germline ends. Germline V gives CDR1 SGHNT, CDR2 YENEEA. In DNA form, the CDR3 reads TGTGCCAGCAGCTTAATGGACAGAAGCAATCAGCCCCAGCATTTT. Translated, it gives CASSLMDRSNQPQHF.

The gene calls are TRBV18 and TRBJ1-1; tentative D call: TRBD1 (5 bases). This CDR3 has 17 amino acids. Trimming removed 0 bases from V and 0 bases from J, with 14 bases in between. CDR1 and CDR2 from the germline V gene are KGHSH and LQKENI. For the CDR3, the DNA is TGTGCCAGCTCACCACCGGGGGGATCTGAGATGAACACTGAAGCTTTCTTT. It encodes CASSPPGGSEMNTEAFF.

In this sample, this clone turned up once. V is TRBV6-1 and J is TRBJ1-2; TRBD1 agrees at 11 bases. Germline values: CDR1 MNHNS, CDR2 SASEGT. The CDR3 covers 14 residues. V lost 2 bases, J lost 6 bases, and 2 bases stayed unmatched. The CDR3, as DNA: TGTGCCAGCAGTGAATGGGACAGGGGGAATGGCTACACCTTC. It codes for CASSEWDRGNGYTF.

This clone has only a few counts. In DNA form, the CDR3 reads TGTGCCAGCAGCGTTAATTCAGGGGAAGAAAACACCATATATTTT. It is translated as CASSVNSGEENTIYF. This rearrangement joins TRBV9 to TRBJ1-3, with TRBD1 as a possible D gene (6 bases). This CDR3 is built from 15 residues. CDR1 is SGDLS and CDR2 is YYNGEE in the germline V gene. Deletions cut 2 bases from V and 6 bases from J, with 15 bases between.

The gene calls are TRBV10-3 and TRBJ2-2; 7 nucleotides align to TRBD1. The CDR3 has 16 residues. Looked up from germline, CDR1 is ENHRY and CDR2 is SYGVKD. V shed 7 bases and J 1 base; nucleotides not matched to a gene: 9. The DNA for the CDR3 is TGTGCCATCACCGAAGACAGGGCAGGGAACACCGGGGAGCTGTTTTTT. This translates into CAITEDRAGNTGELFF.

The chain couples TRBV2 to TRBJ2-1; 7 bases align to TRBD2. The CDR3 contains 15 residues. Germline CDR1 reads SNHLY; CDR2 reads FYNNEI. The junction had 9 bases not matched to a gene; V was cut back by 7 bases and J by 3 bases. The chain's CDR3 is CASTQGRGDYNEQFF. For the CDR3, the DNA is TGTGCCAGCACCCAAGGTCGGGGGGACTACAATGAGCAGTTCTTC.

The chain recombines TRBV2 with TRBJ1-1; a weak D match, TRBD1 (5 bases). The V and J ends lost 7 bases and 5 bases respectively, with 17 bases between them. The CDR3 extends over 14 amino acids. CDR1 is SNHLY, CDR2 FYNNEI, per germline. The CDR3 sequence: CASNGGRVETEAFF. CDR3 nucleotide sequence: TGTGCCAGCAATGGCGGCAGGGTGGAAACTGAAGCTTTCTTT.

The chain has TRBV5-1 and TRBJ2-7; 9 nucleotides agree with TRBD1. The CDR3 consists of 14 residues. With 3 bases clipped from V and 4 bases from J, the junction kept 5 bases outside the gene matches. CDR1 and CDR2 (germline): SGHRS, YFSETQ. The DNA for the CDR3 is TGCGCCAGCAGCTGGGGGACAGGGCGTTACGAGCAGTACTTC. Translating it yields CASSWGTGRYEQYF.

CDR3 loop: CASSSPDRVGGYTF. DNA for the CDR3: TGTGCCAGCAGCTCACCAGACAGGGTGGGGGGCTACACCTTC. This chain joins TRBV7-8 and TRBJ1-2; 7 positions agree with TRBD1. This CDR3 has 14 residues. V was pared by 4 bases and J by 8 bases, with 10 bases of the junction left unmatched. Germline loops: CDR1 SGHVS, CDR2 FQNEAQ.

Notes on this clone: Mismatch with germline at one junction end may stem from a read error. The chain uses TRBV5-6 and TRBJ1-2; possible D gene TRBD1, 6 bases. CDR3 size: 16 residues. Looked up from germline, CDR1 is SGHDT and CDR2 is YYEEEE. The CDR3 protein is CASILLLLSGDYGYTF. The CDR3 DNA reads TGTGCCAGCATTCTGCTCCTCCTTTCAGGGGACTACGGCTACACCTTC.

The CDR3 loop reads CASSLEGVGTEHF. The CDR3 coding sequence is TGTGCCAGCAGCTTGGAGGGGGTGGGGACAGAACACTTT. This sequence joins TRBV5-6 and TRBJ1-6; TRBD1 matches at 7 bases. V lost 0 bases to trimming and J lost 19 bases; unmatched junction nucleotides: 10. CDR3 size: 13 residues. Germline V gene lookup returns CDR1 SGHDT and CDR2 YYEEEE.

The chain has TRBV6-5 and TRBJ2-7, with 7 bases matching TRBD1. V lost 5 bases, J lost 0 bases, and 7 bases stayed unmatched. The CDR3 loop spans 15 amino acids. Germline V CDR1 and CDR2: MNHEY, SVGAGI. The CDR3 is CASSPGTDSSYEQYF. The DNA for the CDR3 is TGTGCCAGCAGTCCCGGGACAGATAGCTCCTACGAGCAGTACTTC.

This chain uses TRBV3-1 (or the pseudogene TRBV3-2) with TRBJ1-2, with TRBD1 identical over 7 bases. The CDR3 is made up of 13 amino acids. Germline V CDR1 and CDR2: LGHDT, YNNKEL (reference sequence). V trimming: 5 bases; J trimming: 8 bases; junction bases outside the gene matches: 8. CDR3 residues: CASSFTGDGGYTF. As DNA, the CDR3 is TGTGCCAGCAGCTTCACAGGGGACGGAGGCTACACCTTC.

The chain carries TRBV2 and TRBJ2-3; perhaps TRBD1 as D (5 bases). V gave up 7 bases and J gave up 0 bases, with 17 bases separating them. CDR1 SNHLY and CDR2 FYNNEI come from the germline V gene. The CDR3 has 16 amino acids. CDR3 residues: CASIPEGVSSTDTQYF. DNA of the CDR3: TGTGCCAGCATCCCAGAAGGGGTGTCTAGCACAGATACGCAGTATTTT.

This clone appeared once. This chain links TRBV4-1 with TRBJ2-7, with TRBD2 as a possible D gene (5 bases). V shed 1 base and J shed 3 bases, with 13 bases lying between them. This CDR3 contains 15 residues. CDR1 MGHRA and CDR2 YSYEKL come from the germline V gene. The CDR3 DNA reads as TGCGCCAGCAGCCAAGGGAGGATGCCGGGCTACGAGCAGTACTTC. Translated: CASSQGRMPGYEQYF.

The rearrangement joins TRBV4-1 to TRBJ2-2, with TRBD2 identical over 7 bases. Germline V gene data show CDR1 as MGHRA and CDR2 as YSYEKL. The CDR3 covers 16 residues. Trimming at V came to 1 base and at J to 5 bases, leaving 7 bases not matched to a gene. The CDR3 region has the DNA TGCGCCAGCAGCCAAGCCTCGGGACTACTTACCGGGGAGCTGTTTTTT. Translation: CASSQASGLLTGELFF.

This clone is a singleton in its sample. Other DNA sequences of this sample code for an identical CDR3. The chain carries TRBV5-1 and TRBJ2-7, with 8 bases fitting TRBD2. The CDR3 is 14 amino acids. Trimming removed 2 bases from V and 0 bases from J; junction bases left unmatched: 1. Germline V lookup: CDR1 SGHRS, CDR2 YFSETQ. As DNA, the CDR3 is TGCGCCAGCAGCTTAAGCGGGGGCTCCTACGAGCAGTACTTC. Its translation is CASSLSGGSYEQYF.

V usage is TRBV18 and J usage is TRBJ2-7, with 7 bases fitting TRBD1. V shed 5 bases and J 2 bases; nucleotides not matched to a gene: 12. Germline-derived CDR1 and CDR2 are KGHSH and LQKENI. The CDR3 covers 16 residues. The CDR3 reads CASSSQSRDSPYEQYF. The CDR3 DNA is TGTGCCAGCTCATCTCAGTCGAGGGACAGTCCCTACGAGCAGTACTTC.

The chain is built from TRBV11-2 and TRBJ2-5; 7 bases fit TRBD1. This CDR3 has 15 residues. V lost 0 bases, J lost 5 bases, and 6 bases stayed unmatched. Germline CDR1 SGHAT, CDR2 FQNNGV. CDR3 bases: TGTGCCAGCAGCTTAGATCCAGGGGGTATGGAGACCCAGTACTTC. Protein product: CASSLDPGGMETQYF.

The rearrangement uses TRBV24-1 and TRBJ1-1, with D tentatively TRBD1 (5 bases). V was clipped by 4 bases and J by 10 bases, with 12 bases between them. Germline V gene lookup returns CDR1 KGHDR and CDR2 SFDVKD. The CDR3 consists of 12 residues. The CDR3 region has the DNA TGTGCCACCAGTGACGGGGGTAGGCGAGCTTTCTTT. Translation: CATSDGGRRAFF.

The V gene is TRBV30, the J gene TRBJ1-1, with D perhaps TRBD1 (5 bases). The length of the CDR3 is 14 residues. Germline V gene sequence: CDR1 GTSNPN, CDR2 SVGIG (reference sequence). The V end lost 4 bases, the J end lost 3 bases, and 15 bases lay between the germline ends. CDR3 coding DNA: TGTGCCTGGACGGGAAAGGGGAGGGACACTGAAGCTTTCTTT. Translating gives CAWTGKGRDTEAFF.